This entry concerns a single T cell receptor (beta chain). The antigen remains unidentified. The data were produced by immunoSEQ multiplex PCR, yet TCRdb's version contains in-frame clones alone and is incomplete. The sample lists about 100,000 clones; roughly 87% were seen once. The data stem from a study of T cell responses to AZD1222 COVID-19 vaccine. The germline V gene has CDR1 MNHEY and CDR2 SVGAGI. The junction had 3 bases not matched to a gene; V was cut back by 6 bases and J by 4 bases. The CDR3 extends over 14 amino acids. Study-level results: Unmutated variant regions reportedly attract nearly half of all spike-specific TCRs.

Sequenced here: peripheral blood, sampled on day 0 of AZD1222 vaccination. The rearrangement joins TRBV6-5 to TRBJ2-1; 10 bases fit TRBD2. The sequence was obtained from an adult in good health. The CDR3 nucleotides read TGTGCCAGCAGGACTAGCGGGTTATACAATGAGCAGTTCTTC. Protein product: CASRTSGLYNEQFF.